These T cell receptor beta chains were read from a single sample in a study of blood T cell repertoires in COVID-19. Clones were sequenced by immunoSEQ multiplex PCR, and TCRdb holds only the in-frame ones, with some missing. The table shows approximately 61,000 clones, with approximately 80% occurring only once. The sample taken for sequencing was peripheral blood. The receptors were gathered from a man older than 75 with active or convalescent COVID-19. CDR3s include the opening cysteine and the closing phenylalanine or tryptophan. A D gene is named only where the DNA matches it firmly. Part of the rows lack a size; the others show once, few, many or a class for expanded clones.

TRBV5-1	-	TRBD2	TRBJ2-7	CASSSAGTSVVHEQYF	TGCGCCAGCAGCTCAGCCGGGACTAGCGTCGTCCACGAGCAGTACTTC
TRBV6-5	-	-	TRBJ2-4	CASSSGLGNIQYF	TGTGCCAGCAGCTCAGGCTTGGGAAACATTCAGTACTTC
TRBV6-5	-	-	TRBJ1-1	CASTTSGGWGKAFF	TGTGCCAGCACTACCAGCGGCGGTTGGGGTAAAGCTTTCTTT
TRBV29-1	-	TRBD1	TRBJ2-4	CSAGNDPTGKNIQYF	TGCAGCGCCGGGAATGATCCGACAGGGAAAAACATTCAGTACTTC
TRBV5-1	-	-	TRBJ1-4	CASSPGQRNEKLFF	TGCGCCAGCAGCCCAGGACAGCGTAATGAAAAACTGTTTTTT
TRBV2	-	-	TRBJ1-1	CASRVGEFTEAFF	TGTGCCAGCAGGGTAGGGGAATTCACTGAAGCTTTCTTT
TRBV9	-	-	TRBJ2-3	CASSEGWEDTQYF	TGTGCCAGCAGCGAGGGGTGGGAAGATACGCAGTATTTT
TRBV19	-	TRBD1	TRBJ2-7	CASSMGDSSYEQYF	TGTGCCAGTAGTATGGGGGACAGCTCCTACGAGCAGTACTTC
TRBV18	-	-	TRBJ2-7	CASSTYQRTYEQYF	TGTGCCAGCTCAACCTATCAGCGAACCTACGAGCAGTACTTC
TRBV14	-	-	TRBJ1-3	CASSQDRYSSGNTIYF	TGTGCCAGCAGCCAAGATCGCTATTCCTCTGGAAACACCATATATTTT
TRBV30	-	-	TRBJ1-4	CAWSVLQGNREKLFF	TGTGCCTGGAGTGTACTTCAGGGAAATCGTGAAAAACTGTTTTTT
TRBV19	few	-	TRBJ2-1	CASSLNDNEQFF	TGTGCCAGTAGTCTTAATGACAATGAGCAGTTCTTC
TRBV29-1	few	-	TRBJ1-4	CSAGQGKGEKLFF	TGCAGCGCAGGACAAGGGAAGGGTGAAAAACTGTTTTTT
TRBV2	-	-	TRBJ2-5	CASENAGEKETQYF	TGTGCCAGCGAGAATGCAGGGGAAAAGGAGACCCAGTACTTC
TRBV11-2	-	TRBD1	TRBJ1-1	CASRPRGQGDNEAFF	TGTGCCAGCCGACCCCGCGGACAGGGGGACAATGAAGCTTTCTTT
TRBV28	once	TRBD1	TRBJ1-5	CASSPGTGVQPQHF	TGTGCCAGCAGCCCCGGGACAGGGGTTCAGCCCCAGCATTTT
TRBV9	-	TRBD1	TRBJ1-1	CASSVGTGSNTEAFF	TGTGCCAGCAGCGTAGGGACAGGGTCGAACACTGAAGCTTTCTTT
TRBV19	once	-	TRBJ2-1	CASTHRGYYNEQFF	TGTGCCAGTACCCACCGGGGGTATTACAATGAGCAGTTCTTC
TRBV7-9	-	TRBD1	TRBJ1-1	CASSLEGARTEAFF	TGTGCCAGCAGCTTAGAGGGGGCTCGCACTGAAGCTTTCTTT
TRBV7-2	-	-	TRBJ2-5	CASSLALAQETQYF	TGTGCCAGCAGCTTAGCGTTAGCCCAGGAGACCCAGTACTTC
TRBV7-8	-	TRBD1	TRBJ1-1	CASRRWATGENTEAFF	TGTGCCAGCAGACGGTGGGCGACAGGGGAGAACACTGAAGCTTTCTTT
TRBV7-9	once	-	TRBJ2-7	CASSLLAYEQYF	TGTGCCAGCAGCTTACTAGCTTACGAGCAGTACTTC
TRBV24-1	once	-	TRBJ2-3	CATSDRGDTSPDTQYF	TGTGCCACCAGTGATCGGGGTGACACGAGCCCAGATACGCAGTATTTT
TRBV2	-	TRBD1	TRBJ1-2	CASSGTGGIYGYTF	TGTGCCAGCAGTGGGACAGGGGGCATCTATGGCTACACCTTC